Below, one T cell receptor beta chain is given with its context. This clone has more than one count but fewer than ten. No antigen is known for it. The record has no base qualities; no much larger clone is one base away. This sample was included in a study of blood T cell repertoires in COVID-19 (TCRdb year 2020). The study in broad terms: Samples covering the acute and convalescent phases of COVID-19 were provided by collaborators in the United States, Italy and Spain. The material from the prospective study consisted of cDNA or gDNA derived from T cells, B-cell-depleted T cells, or PBMCs. Deeply sampled blood TCRbeta repertoires from subjects exposed to, actively infected with, or recovered from COVID-19 were included in the dataset. The repertoires were made available in a free public database intended to serve as a resource for research on the immune response to SARS-CoV-2. Samples came from the ongoing ImmuneRACE study (first 160 participants) plus 1,254 subjects from 6 global collaborators. A de-identified subject ID, COVID-19 status, age in years and sex were almost always included in the sample metadata. Where HLA class I and class II types were available, the types were taken from metadata supplied by the sample provider, not from assay-based typing. Findings and caveats that apply to the study as a whole: How much clinical and demographic metadata was included differed by source and by participant, and the metadata was provided uncurated.

The immunoSEQ Assay, a bias-controlled multiplex PCR, was used to amplify TCRbeta CDR3 regions from genomic DNA. As for the authors' bioinformatics: Within the assay, amplification of reference gene primers was used to estimate how many nucleated cells each sample contained. To quantify the absolute abundance of each unique TCRbeta CDR3 rearrangement, sequence reads were collapsed and filtered. For each sample, productive Simpson clonality was calculated as the square root of Simpson's diversity index across productive rearrangements. TCRdb took this table from immuneACCESS and kept in-frame rearrangements with V and J called. Such tables lack part of the clones; where checked against another copy, unresolved V genes explain under half of the gap, and the rest is unexplained. The V and J calls and clone size were taken over from that table, and D and trimming were inferred from the DNA. The sample has 300,000 or so clones on record, roughly 90% of them singletons. The ten largest make up 2% to 3% of the sample.

Participants in the prospective study were aged roughly 18 to 100 years, lived in over 20 United States geographic areas, and enrolled through a virtual design. Cohort assignment in the prospective study relied on participant-reported clinical history from a screening survey and a study questionnaire. Recovered participants in ImmuneRACE Cohort 3 were defined by two consecutive negative NP/OP PCR tests, clearance by a healthcare professional, or resolution of symptoms. In the prospective study, mobile phlebotomists collected whole blood, serum and a nasopharyngeal or oropharyngeal swab from each participant. Prospective study participants could optionally give additional blood draws and questionnaires over an approximately two-month period. Prospective study blood samples were shipped either frozen or at room temperature before DNA extraction. The material sequenced was PBMCs or T cells enriched from blood (not recorded which). The clonotype comes from a man in his 60s who had recovered from COVID-19.

The CDR3 amino acid sequence is: CASSKDSEKLFF. The DNA sequence follows: TGTGCCAGCTCAAAGGACAGCGAAAAACTGTTTTTT. Recombination joined TRBV18 with TRBJ1-4; TRBD1 is a weak D gene call, 6 bases matching. Based on the germline V gene, the CDR1 and CDR2 sequences are KGHSH and LQKENI. Trimming costs V 5 bases and J 8 bases, and their ends lie 9 bases apart. The CDR3, from cysteine to phenylalanine, totals 12 residues. The retained sequence is limited to the CDR3, 36 bases, with the frame set at the first base. Reference TRBV18 and TRBJ1-4 genes cover what lies past the CDR3, so the full variable domain is NAGVMQNPRHLVRRRGQEARLRCSPMKGHSHVYWYRQLPEEGLKFMVYLQKENIIDESGMPKERFSAEFPKEGPSILRIQQVVRGDSAAYFCASSKDSEKLFFGSGTQLSVL.